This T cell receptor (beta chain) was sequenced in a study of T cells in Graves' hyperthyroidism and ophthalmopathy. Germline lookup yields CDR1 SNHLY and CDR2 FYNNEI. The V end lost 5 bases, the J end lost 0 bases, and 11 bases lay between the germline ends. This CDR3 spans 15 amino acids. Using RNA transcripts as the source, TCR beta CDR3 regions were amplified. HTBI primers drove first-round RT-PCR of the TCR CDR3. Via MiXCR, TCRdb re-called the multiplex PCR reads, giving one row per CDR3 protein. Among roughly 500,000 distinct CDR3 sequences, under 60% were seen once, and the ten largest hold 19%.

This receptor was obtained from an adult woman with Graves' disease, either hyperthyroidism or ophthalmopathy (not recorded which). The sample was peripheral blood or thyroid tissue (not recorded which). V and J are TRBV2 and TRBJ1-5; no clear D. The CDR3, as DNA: TGTGCCAGCAGTAAGGACCGAAATAGCAATCAGCCCCAGCATTTT. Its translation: CASSKDRNSNQPQHF.